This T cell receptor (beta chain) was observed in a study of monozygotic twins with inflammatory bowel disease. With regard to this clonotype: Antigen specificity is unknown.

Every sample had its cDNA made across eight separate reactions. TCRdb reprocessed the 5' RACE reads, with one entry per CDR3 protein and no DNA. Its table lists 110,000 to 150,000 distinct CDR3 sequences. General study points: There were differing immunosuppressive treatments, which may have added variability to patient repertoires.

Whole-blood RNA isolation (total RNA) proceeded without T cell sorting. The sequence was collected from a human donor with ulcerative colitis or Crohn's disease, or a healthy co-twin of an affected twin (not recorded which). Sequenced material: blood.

CDR3: CASSLEGGAETQYF. This chain joins TRBV5-5 and TRBJ2-5; the TCRdb D gene call, TRBD1, has no DNA to confirm it. This CDR3 contains 14 residues. CDR1 and CDR2 from the germline V gene are SGHKS and YYEKEE (reference sequence).